What follows are 27 T cell receptor beta chains derived from one specimen sequenced in a study of blood T cell repertoires in COVID-19. Here immunoSEQ multiplex PCR was the method, and the copy in TCRdb shows in-frame clones only, minus some. Here the sample spans hundreds of thousands of clones, approximately 83% being singletons. The material sequenced was PBMCs or T cells enriched from blood (not recorded which). The receptors originated from a woman aged 40 to 55 with acute COVID-19.

The genes are TRBV19 and TRBJ2-7, with 14 bases aligning to TRBD2. The junction had 9 bases not matched to a gene; V was cut back by 3 bases and J by 5 bases. This CDR3 spans 17 amino acids. The V gene's germline CDR1 is LNHDA and CDR2 SQIVND (reference sequence). As DNA, the CDR3 is TGTGCCAGTAGTATTAGGGGGACTAGCGGGAGAGGTCACGAGCAGTACTTC. It is translated as CASSIRGTSGRGHEQYF.

CDR3 DNA sequence: TGCGCCAGCATTGCCCTGCCGGGACAGGGGGCTTATGGGCAGTACTTC. Amino acids: CASIALPGQGAYGQYF. The V gene is TRBV10-2, the J gene TRBJ2-7; the match to TRBD1 covers 12 bases. Germline V gives CDR1 WSHSY, CDR2 SAAADI. J gave up 9 bases and V 7 bases, and 16 bases lay outside the gene matches. This CDR3 is built from 16 residues.

V gene TRBV12-2 combines with J gene TRBJ2-2; the listed D gene, TRBD2, was not tested against the DNA. TRBV12-2 is recorded as a pseudogene. This CDR3 is 16 amino acids long. The CDR3 spells CASRPTSGRETGELFF. As DNA, the CDR3 is TGTGCAAGTCGCCCGACTAGCGGGAGAGAAACCGGGGAGCTGTTTTTT.

The chain recombines TRBV2 with TRBJ2-1; 13 bases fit TRBD2. This CDR3 spans 15 amino acids. J gave up 7 bases and V 6 bases, and 6 bases lay outside the gene matches. Germline V CDR1 and CDR2: SNHLY, FYNNEI. CDR3 in DNA: TGTGCCAGCAGGAGGACTAGCGGGAGCGTTAATGAGCAGTTCTTC. As protein: CASRRTSGSVNEQFF.

Concerning this clone: This sample includes further DNA sequences coding for the same CDR3. The chain uses TRBV19 and TRBJ2-7, with 7 bases matching TRBD1. CDR1 and CDR2 from the germline V gene are LNHDA and SQIVND (reference sequence). CDR3 size: 13 residues. V was clipped by 2 bases and J by 2 bases; unmatched bases: 0. The DNA for the CDR3 is TGTGCCAGTAGTATAAGGGGGCCCTACGAGCAGTACTTC. Amino acids: CASSIRGPYEQYF.

The chain uses TRBV6-5 and TRBJ2-2; unclear D gene. Germline values: CDR1 MNHEY, CDR2 SVGAGI. The CDR3 is 11 amino acids. Trimming took off 9 bases at V and 7 bases at J, with 9 bases between the two ends. Here the CDR3 reads CASFSSGELFF. The CDR3 bases are TGTGCCAGTTTTAGTAGCGGGGAGCTGTTTTTT.

The chain employs TRBV10-1 and TRBJ2-3, with 12 bases aligning to TRBD2. V was clipped by 9 bases and J by 5 bases; unmatched bases: 3. CDR1 is WNHNN and CDR2 is SYGVQD in the germline V gene (reference sequence). This CDR3 region has 13 residues. The CDR3: CASKGLAGDTQYF. The CDR3 region has the DNA TGCGCCAGTAAGGGACTAGCGGGAGATACGCAGTATTTT.

The chain couples TRBV7-8 to TRBJ2-7, with a tentative D call TRBD1 (7 bases). The CDR3 extends over 16 amino acids. Germline V gives CDR1 SGHVS, CDR2 FQNEAQ. The V end was cut by 3 bases, the J end by 0 bases, with 15 bases between. The CDR3 bases are TGTGCCAGCAGCTTTCTAGGGGGCGGGGACTCCTACGAGCAGTACTTC. This sequence encodes CASSFLGGGDSYEQYF.

The chain is built from TRBV5-1 and TRBJ1-2; D perhaps matches TRBD1 (6 bases). Germline V gene data show CDR1 as SGHRS and CDR2 as YFSETQ. V was cut by 3 bases and J by 7 bases, with 22 bases left in between. This CDR3 contains 16 residues. CDR3 in DNA: TGCGCCAGCAGCTCCCAGCGGGACATCGGCTCGGGTGGCTACACCTTC. Translating it yields CASSSQRDIGSGGYTF.

The J gene is TRBJ1-4, the V gene TRBV3-1 (or the pseudogene TRBV3-2); 8 bases map to TRBD1. This CDR3 contains 14 residues. Trimming at V came to 4 bases and at J to 7 bases, leaving 5 bases not matched to a gene. Looked up from germline, CDR1 is LGHDT and CDR2 is YNNKEL (reference sequence). DNA of the CDR3: TGTGCCAGCAGCCGGACAGGGAAGGGTGAAAAACTGTTTTTT. It codes for CASSRTGKGEKLFF.

Concerning this clone itself: A junction boundary mismatches the germline segment, possibly from a read error. The chain employs TRBV9 and TRBJ1-2, with 8 bases matching TRBD1. CDR3 size: 13 residues. The germline gives CDR1 SGDLS, CDR2 YYNGEE. CDR3 residues: CASSVEAQGVLDF. As DNA, the CDR3 is TGTGCCAGCAGCGTAGAAGCACAGGGGGTCCTTGACTTC. Complete variable domain (other parts from reference TRBV9 and TRBJ1-2): DSGVTQTPKHLITATGQRVTLRCSPRSGDLSVYWYQQSLDQGLQFLIQYYNGEERAKGNILERFSAQQFPDLHSELNLSSLELGDSALYFCASSVEAQGVLDFGSGTRLTVV.

This clone has a single count. The CDR3 spells CATSGTGGSYEQYF. The CDR3, as DNA: TGTGCCACCAGCGGTACAGGGGGCTCCTACGAGCAGTACTTC. The chain employs TRBV15 and TRBJ2-7; TRBD1 matches at 8 bases. CDR1 and CDR2 (germline): LNHNV, YYDKDF (reference sequence). The CDR3 runs to 14 residues. V lost 5 bases, J lost 0 bases, and 3 bases stayed unmatched.

The V call is TRBV7-2, the J call TRBJ2-1; TRBD2 aligns across 7 bases. V dropped 1 base and J dropped 8; count of bases not matched to a gene: 8. This CDR3 has 15 amino acids. From germline, CDR1 is SGHTA and CDR2 FQGNSA. DNA for the CDR3: TGTGCCAGCAGCTTAGATCCCAGCCGGGGGGATGAGCAGTTCTTC. Encoded protein: CASSLDPSRGDEQFF.

The chain links TRBV7-9 to TRBJ1-3, with 8 nucleotides matching TRBD1. V gave up 4 bases and J gave up 4 bases; unmatched junction bases: 9. CDR1 and CDR2 from the germline V gene are SEHNR and FQNEAQ (reference sequence). The CDR3 is made up of 16 amino acids. The CDR3 DNA sequence: TGTGCCAGCAGCTCAGGGACCTGGGACAGGGGAAACACCATATATTTT. This encodes CASSSGTWDRGNTIYF.

The genes are TRBV29-1 and TRBJ1-3; 7 bases line up with TRBD1. Trimming cost V 7 bases and J 2 bases; bases outside gene matches: 5. The CDR3 sequence is 13 residues long. CDR1 and CDR2 (germline): SQVTM, ANQGSEA. CDR3 in DNA: TGCAGCGCCAGGGGGAGCGCTGGAAACACCATATATTTT. Its protein is CSARGSAGNTIYF.

This chain joins TRBV19 and TRBJ2-2; 8 nucleotides match TRBD2. The CDR3 runs 15 residues. Germline V gene lookup returns CDR1 LNHDA and CDR2 SQIVND (reference sequence). Trimming took 7 bases from V and 4 from J; bases not matched to a gene: 8. CDR3 nucleotides: TGTGCCAGTATTGCGGGAGGCTCCCCCACCGGGGAGCTGTTTTTT. Amino acids: CASIAGGSPTGELFF.

The chain carries TRBV5-6 and TRBJ2-5; 7 nucleotides match TRBD1. CDR1 and CDR2 from the germline V gene are SGHDT and YYEEEE. The V gene end was trimmed by 4 bases and the J gene end by 1 base; junction bases not matched to a gene: 4. There are 14 residues in the CDR3. As DNA, the CDR3 is TGTGCCAGCAGCGTAGGACAGGCCCAAGAGACCCAGTACTTC. Amino acid sequence: CASSVGQAQETQYF.

The V and J genes are TRBV7-2 and TRBJ2-1, with 12 bases that match TRBD2. With 7 bases clipped from V and 4 bases from J, the junction kept 8 bases outside the gene matches. The CDR3 extends over 16 amino acids. Germline loops: CDR1 SGHTA, CDR2 FQGNSA. CDR3 sequence: CASIEGTSGLYNEQFF. DNA of the CDR3: TGTGCCAGCATCGAAGGGACTAGCGGGTTATACAATGAGCAGTTCTTC.

The chain has TRBV5-1 and TRBJ2-1; D is undetermined. The germline V gene has CDR1 SGHRS and CDR2 YFSETQ. Trimming stripped 3 bases from V and 5 bases from J, with 12 bases between. The CDR3 consists of 14 residues. The DNA for the CDR3 is TGCGCCAGCAGCTCCGCTCGACGGGACAATGAGCAGTTCTTC. This gives the protein CASSSARRDNEQFF.

J is TRBJ2-3 and V is TRBV6-5, with TRBD2 as a possible D gene (6 bases). The CDR3 is made up of 13 amino acids. Germline assignment: CDR1 MNHEY and CDR2 SVGAGI. The germline V and J ends were trimmed by 8 bases and 0 bases, with 9 bases remaining between them. The CDR3 loop reads CASGGTSTDTQYF. The CDR3 DNA sequence: TGTGCCAGCGGGGGGACTAGCACAGATACGCAGTATTTT.

The V call is TRBV7-9, the J call TRBJ2-5, with D hard to call. There are 16 residues in the CDR3. The germline V and J ends were trimmed by 1 base and 0 bases, with 12 bases remaining between them. Germline CDR1 and CDR2: SEHNR and FQNEAQ (reference sequence). The CDR3 DNA reads TGTGCCAGCAGCTTAGGTACGAACAGTTACCAAGAGACCCAGTACTTC. This gives the protein CASSLGTNSYQETQYF.

This clone appeared a few times. The V gene is TRBV3-1 (or the pseudogene TRBV3-2), the J gene TRBJ2-2; D call uncertain. V gave up 1 base and J gave up 7 bases, with 10 bases separating them. Germline V lookup: CDR1 LGHDT, CDR2 YNNKEL (reference sequence). CDR3 length: 14 amino acids. The CDR3 DNA follows: TGTGCCAGCAGCCAAGGGCCACTAAGCGGGGAGCTGTTTTTT. Protein sequence: CASSQGPLSGELFF.

The V gene is TRBV10-3, the J gene TRBJ2-7, with 15 bases aligning to TRBD2. CDR1 ENHRY and CDR2 SYGVKD come from the germline V gene. V trimming: 10 bases; J trimming: 4 bases; junction bases outside the gene matches: 2. This CDR3 comprises 13 residues. The DNA of the CDR3 is TGTGCCACGGGACTAGCGGGAGGTTACGAGCAGTACTTC. It codes for CATGLAGGYEQYF.

The gene calls are TRBV15 and TRBJ2-1; 12 bases fit TRBD2. From germline, CDR1 is LNHNV and CDR2 YYDKDF (reference sequence). V dropped 3 bases and J dropped 4; count of bases not matched to a gene: 10. The CDR3 contains 18 residues. In DNA form, the CDR3 reads TGTGCCACCAGCAGTGATGACGCTAGCGGGAGGGAGTACAATGAGCAGTTCTTC. It codes for CATSSDDASGREYNEQFF.

A few counts support this clone. The chain is built from TRBV5-5 and TRBJ2-3; 10 bases line up with TRBD2. The length of the CDR3 is 15 residues. Trimming removed 4 bases from V and 2 bases from J; junction bases left unmatched: 4. Germline loops: CDR1 SGHKS, CDR2 YYEKEE (reference sequence). The CDR3 DNA sequence: TGTGCCAGCAGCCCCGGGACTAGCGACACAGATACGCAGTATTTT. Protein sequence: CASSPGTSDTDTQYF.

The chain links TRBV19 to TRBJ2-6; possibly TRBD1 for D (5 bases). The V gene's germline CDR1 is LNHDA and CDR2 SQIVND (reference sequence). The length of the CDR3 is 15 residues. V lost 6 bases and J lost 0, with 9 bases in between. CDR3 sequence: CASSLDSSGANVLTF. CDR3 bases: TGTGCCAGTAGCCTCGACAGCTCTGGGGCCAACGTCCTGACTTTC.

V gene TRBV19 combines with J gene TRBJ2-5, with D possibly TRBD2 on 5 matching bases. CDR3 length: 13 amino acids. Trimming left V 5 bases short and J 2 bases short, with 9 bases between. Germline V gene lookup returns CDR1 LNHDA and CDR2 SQIVND (reference sequence). The CDR3 bases are TGTGCCAGTAGTCGAGGGCTGCAAGAGACCCAGTACTTC. It translates to CASSRGLQETQYF.